This T cell receptor beta chain was sequenced in a study of regulatory T cells in long-lasting Graves disease. Study results and limitations: Persistent disease exhibited a predilection for TRBV28, TRBJ1-2 and TRBJ2-5.

Many counts were recorded for this clonotype. What it recognizes is unknown. At one boundary the junction diverges from the germline segment, which might be a read error. The authors built TCR beta libraries using iRepertoire HTBI primers and Arm-PCR of CDR3 regions. TCRdb itself ran the multiplex PCR reads through MiXCR, one entry per CDR3 protein. The sample has about 660,000 distinct CDR3 sequences; 25% to 35% are singletons. CDR3 length equals 12 residues. Germline V gives CDR1 MDHEN, CDR2 SYDVKM. Time point described: persistent/refractory GD, antithyroid drugs over 5 years with positive TRAb. After RNA was extracted from PBMCs, the TCR library was made from it. The EDTA tubes were filled with about 9 milliliters of drawn peripheral blood.

The V gene is TRBV28, the J gene TRBJ1-1, with D maybe TRBD1 (6 bases). This sequence originates from a female donor with Graves disease. The sample here was peripheral blood mononuclear cells (PBMCs), taken when the disease was refractory, from a patient treated with antithyroid drugs. In DNA form, the CDR3 reads TGTGCAAGCAGGGTCAGGGGTACTGAAGCTTTCTTT. It encodes CASRVRGTEAFF. The variable domain in full, with the rest retrieved from reference TRBV28 and TRBJ1-1, is DVKVTQSSRYLVKRTGEKVFLECVQDMDHENMFWYRQDPGLGLRLIYFSYDVKMKEKGDIPEGYSVSREKKERFSLILESASTNQTSMYLCASRVRGTEAFFGQGTRLTVV.